The rows below give T cell receptor beta chains drawn from one sample of a study of CXCR3-negative and CXCR3-positive naive CD8 T cells. TCRdb processed the 5' RACE reads again and assigns one entry to each CDR3 protein, with no DNA. The listing contains some 130,000 distinct CDR3 sequences. Sequenced input: naive CXCR3- CD8+ T cells from blood. The receptor set was obtained from a human donor in good health. Some clones in this sample may be carry-over from other donors' samples. CDR3s include the opening cysteine and the closing phenylalanine or tryptophan. Fields, in order: J gene, CDR3 length, V gene, CDR3 protein.

>TRBJ2-5|14|TRBV28
CASSLVPAAETQYF
>TRBJ2-2|16|TRBV9
CASSVALQMNTGELFF
>TRBJ2-3|13|TRBV7-9
CASTPSGTDTQYF
>TRBJ2-3|13|TRBV7-9
CASLGGTTDTQYF
>TRBJ1-1|15|TRBV9
CASSVEYSMNTEAFF
>TRBJ2-7|18|TRBV28
CASSTFLGARGLFYEQYF
>TRBJ2-3|16|TRBV5-1
CASSPRTETRTDTQYF
>TRBJ2-7|12|TRBV29-1
CSAGETGYEQYF
>TRBJ2-5|14|TRBV7-3
CASSSTGAPHTQYF
>TRBJ2-7|18|TRBV12-3/TRBV12-4
CADRAGLYCWGKMGEQYF
>TRBJ2-4|14|TRBV28
CASSPGQGKNIQYF
>TRBJ2-3|14|TRBV5-1
CASRPSAGTDTQYF